Each of the 2 T cell receptor beta chains below was sequenced from the same sample in a study of response to subunit inactivated influenza vaccine. In TCRdb, the RT-PCR reads were re-called with MiXCR into one record per CDR3 protein. The sample contains roughly 570,000 distinct CDR3 sequences, around 13% of which appear only once. The material was PBMCs from blood, obtained 45 days after vaccination. These TCRs come from a man over 45 who received an inactivated influenza vaccine.

CDR3 residues: CSAFRDPYTDTQYF. In DNA, the CDR3 is TGCAGCGCTTTCCGGGACCCATACACAGATACGCAGTATTTT. The V call is TRBV29-1, the J call TRBJ2-3; D possibly matches TRBD1 or TRBD2 (5 bases each). V was cut by 7 bases and J by 2 bases, with 16 bases left in between. The CDR3 contains 14 residues. Germline V CDR1 and CDR2: SQVTM, ANQGSEA.

This clonotype has a count of ten or more. The CDR3 spells CSVGVGGAVDTQYF. The CDR3 DNA sequence: TGCAGCGTTGGGGTCGGGGGCGCGGTAGATACGCAGTATTTT. The chain employs TRBV29-1 and TRBJ2-3; D might be TRBD1 or TRBD2, each matching 6 bases. CDR3 length: 14 amino acids. Germline CDR1 and CDR2: SQVTM and ANQGSEA. Trimming cost V 4 bases and J 5 bases, with 16 bases left between them.